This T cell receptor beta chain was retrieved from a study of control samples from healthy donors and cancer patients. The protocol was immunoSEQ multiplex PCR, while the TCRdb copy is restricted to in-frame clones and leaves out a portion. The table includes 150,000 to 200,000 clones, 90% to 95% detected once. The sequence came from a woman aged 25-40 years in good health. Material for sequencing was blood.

CDR3 amino acids: CASSQLGILQGTQETQYF. DNA of the CDR3: TGCGCCAGCAGCCAATTAGGGATTCTACAGGGGACTCAAGAGACCCAGTACTTC. The chain employs TRBV4-3 and TRBJ2-5, with D tentatively TRBD1 (7 bases). The CDR3 covers 18 residues. V lost 2 bases, J lost 2 bases, and 21 bases lay in between. CDR1 and CDR2 (germline): LGHNA, YSLEER.